By frequency in the sample, the clone carrying this T cell receptor (beta chain) is medium-sized (0.01 to 0.1%). The CDR3 is 14 amino acids. V lost 0 bases to trimming and J lost 5 bases, with 10 bases between them. Germline V gene data show CDR1 as SGHTA and CDR2 as FQGNSA. The data were obtained in a study of cytotoxic CD8 clonotypes in ibrutinib-treated CLL. Study as a whole: Among responders, roughly 24 were partial and 2 complete; after median roughly 72 months, about 15 stayed remitted and 12 progressed.

Clones were read by immunoSEQ multiplex PCR, and TCRdb kept only the in-frame ones, dropping some. In the table there are 150,000 or so clones, 70% to 80% of which are singletons. The sample consisted of PBMCs, taken after 12 months of ibrutinib treatment. This rearrangement joins TRBV7-2 to TRBJ2-5, with D unclear. The receptor comes from a human donor with chronic lymphocytic leukemia. The DNA for the CDR3 is TGTGCCAGCAGCTTAGCCGGAGTGGTGGAGACCCAGTACTTC. The encoded protein is CASSLAGVVETQYF.